Shown below are 24 T cell receptor beta chains from a single sample sequenced in a study of STAT5B mutations in CD4+ large granular lymphocyte leukemia (dated 2022 in TCRdb). Library preparation employed the immunoSEQ multiplex PCR assay. In its TCRdb copy, this immuneACCESS table keeps in-frame sequences only and misses some clones. Where compared with another copy, unresolved V genes explain less than half of these, and the others have no known cause. The sample has about 31,000 clones on record, roughly 91% of them singletons. About 0.41% of the sample goes to the ten largest clones. Sequencing was carried out using CD4+ T cells from blood buffy coats. These TCRs come from a human donor in good health.

The genes are TRBV18 and TRBJ1-4; 8 bases are a match to TRBD1. V lost 2 bases, J lost 4 bases, and 3 bases stayed unmatched. The germline CDR1 and CDR2 sequences are KGHSH and LQKENI. The CDR3 length is 15 residues. The DNA for the CDR3 is TGTGCCAGCTCACCAGTCAGGGGGCATAATGAAAAACTGTTTTTT. It specifies CASSPVRGHNEKLFF.

J is TRBJ1-2 and V is TRBV20-1; D ambiguous. There are 11 residues in the CDR3. V gave up 3 bases and J gave up 4 bases, with 6 bases separating them. Germline-derived CDR1 and CDR2 are DFQATT and SNEGSKA (reference sequence). The CDR3 reads CSASSVYGYTF. The CDR3 DNA is TGCAGTGCTAGTTCCGTCTATGGCTACACCTTC.

The V gene is TRBV30, the J gene TRBJ1-1; D is perhaps TRBD1 (5 bases). Germline V CDR1 and CDR2: GTSNPN, SVGIG (reference sequence). This CDR3 has 14 amino acids. The germline V and J ends were trimmed by 0 bases and 5 bases, with 13 bases remaining between them. The CDR3 is CAWSVRPGLTEAFF. In DNA, the CDR3 is TGTGCCTGGAGTGTACGGCCAGGGCTAACTGAAGCTTTCTTT.

This chain uses TRBV18 with TRBJ2-5, with D unresolved. Germline assignment: CDR1 KGHSH and CDR2 LQKENI. This CDR3 has 13 amino acids. Trimming pared 6 bases from V and 5 bases from J, leaving 13 bases between. The CDR3 nucleotides are TGTGCCAGCTCCCCCAGTGGGTTCGAGACCCAGTACTTC. Its translation is CASSPSGFETQYF.

This clone was detected only once. This chain connects TRBV28 to TRBJ2-5; TRBD1 aligns across 11 bases. The V segment lost 10 bases and the J segment 4 bases; nucleotides outside the gene matches: 8. The CDR3 is 14 amino acids. Per the germline V gene, CDR1 is MDHEN and CDR2 is SYDVKM. CDR3: CATGGQGARETQYF. The CDR3 coding sequence is TGTGCCACCGGAGGACAGGGGGCGAGAGAGACCCAGTACTTC. Looking up the rest from reference TRBV28 and TRBJ2-5 gives the full variable domain: DVKVTQSSRYLVKRTGEKVFLECVQDMDHENMFWYRQDPGLGLRLIYFSYDVKMKEKGDIPEGYSVSREKKERFSLILESASTNQTSMYLCATGGQGARETQYFGPGTRLLVL.

This chain connects TRBV5-1 to TRBJ2-1, with TRBD1 as a possible D gene (5 bases). There are 17 residues in the CDR3. The V gene's germline CDR1 is SGHRS and CDR2 YFSETQ. V lost 0 bases, J lost 6 bases, and 19 bases lay in between. The CDR3 bases are TGCGCCAGCAGCTTGGATTCCCAGGGTTACGCTGGCAATGAGCAGTTCTTC. This codes for CASSLDSQGYAGNEQFF.

The rearrangement links TRBV5-6 to TRBJ2-3, with TRBD2 matching 13 bases. The CDR3 spans 16 residues. Per germline, CDR1 SGHDT and CDR2 YYEEEE. The V gene end was trimmed by 4 bases and the J gene end by 4 bases; junction bases not matched to a gene: 6. The chain's CDR3 is CASSRRTSGSSDTQYF. The CDR3 DNA reads as TGTGCCAGCAGCCGGAGGACTAGCGGGAGCTCAGATACGCAGTATTTT.

A remark on this clone: At one end the junction does not follow the germline gene, possibly because of a read error. Other DNA sequences in the sample encode the same CDR3. The chain has TRBV19 and TRBJ1-1, with D possibly matching TRBD1 (5 bases). Per germline, CDR1 LNHDA and CDR2 SQIVND (reference sequence). The CDR3 sequence is 16 residues long. CDR3: CASKDPRRGMNTEAFF. DNA of the CDR3: TGCGCCAGTAAGGACCCCCGAAGGGGTATGAACACTGAAGCTTTCTTT.

Here the CDR3 DNA reads TGTGCCAGCAGGAGGACTAGCGCAACAGATACGCAGTATTTT. Its translation: CASRRTSATDTQYF. The chain has TRBV2 and TRBJ2-3; 9 bases line up with TRBD2. In germline, CDR1 is SNHLY, CDR2 FYNNEI. The CDR3 is 14 amino acids. Trimming at V came to 6 bases and at J to 3 bases, leaving 4 bases not matched to a gene.

The chain links TRBV11-3 to TRBJ2-3; TRBD1 or TRBD2 may be the D gene (5 bases each). CDR3 length equals 15 residues. Deletions cut 3 bases from V and 4 bases from J, with 14 bases between. Germline V gene lookup returns CDR1 SGHNT and CDR2 YENEEA. CDR3 sequence reads: CASSLSLGRADTQYF. The CDR3 DNA follows: TGTGCCAGCAGCTTGAGTCTGGGACGGGCAGATACGCAGTATTTT.

This clone has just a few counts. The chain couples TRBV5-4 to TRBJ1-3; maybe TRBD1 (5 bases). V was shortened by 4 bases and J by 0 bases, with 17 bases between the two germline ends. This CDR3 region has 17 residues. CDR1 is SGHNT and CDR2 is YYREEE in the germline V gene (reference sequence). CDR3: CASSPEIGALSGNTIYF. The CDR3 nucleotides read TGTGCCAGCAGCCCGGAGATAGGGGCACTCTCTGGAAACACCATATATTTT.

The chain recombines TRBV11-2 with TRBJ1-3; 9 bases match TRBD1. Germline lookup yields CDR1 SGHAT and CDR2 FQNNGV. After removal of 3 bases from V and 4 bases from J, the junction contained 4 bases not matched to a gene. This CDR3 comprises 15 residues. CDR3 bases: TGTGCCAGCAGCTTCCGGACAGGGGCAGGAAACACCATATATTTT. Amino acid sequence: CASSFRTGAGNTIYF.

The genes are TRBV2 and TRBJ1-3, with TRBD1 matching 8 bases. The germline V gene encodes CDR1 SNHLY and CDR2 FYNNEI. J lost 0 bases, V lost 8 bases, and 6 bases had no gene match. The CDR3 covers 15 residues. The CDR3: CASSGQASSGNTIYF. DNA of the CDR3: TGTGCCAGCTCGGGACAGGCGAGCTCTGGAAACACCATATATTTT.

J is TRBJ2-2 and V is TRBV13; 7 bases agree with TRBD2. The V and J ends lost 3 bases and 6 bases, in that order; junction bases with no gene match: 7. The V gene's germline CDR1 is PRHDT and CDR2 FYEKMQ (reference sequence). The CDR3 covers 15 residues. CDR3 residues: CASSFRGLIPGELFF. Written as DNA, the CDR3 is TGTGCCAGCAGCTTCCGGGGACTAATCCCCGGGGAGCTGTTTTTT.

The chain uses TRBV19 and TRBJ1-5, with D possibly being TRBD1 (5 bases). V was shortened by 5 bases and J by 3 bases, with 8 bases between the two germline ends. The CDR3 runs 13 residues. Germline CDR1 reads LNHDA; CDR2 reads SQIVND (reference sequence). The CDR3 loop is CASSPGLNQPQHF. CDR3 bases: TGTGCCAGTAGTCCGGGACTCAATCAGCCCCAGCATTTT.

V usage is TRBV5-1 and J usage is TRBJ2-7, with a weak D call TRBD2 (5 bases). Germline-derived CDR1 and CDR2 are SGHRS and YFSETQ. Between the trimmed V and J ends, which lost 3 bases and 0 bases, there was a span of 13 bases. The length of the CDR3 is 15 residues. CDR3 residues: CASSYWTGSSYEQYF. In DNA form, the CDR3 reads TGCGCCAGCAGCTACTGGACTGGGAGCTCCTACGAGCAGTACTTC.

The rearrangement joins TRBV10-3 to TRBJ2-1, with TRBD2 identical over 10 bases. V trimming: 4 bases; J trimming: 4 bases; junction bases outside the gene matches: 4. CDR1 ENHRY and CDR2 SYGVKD come from the germline V gene. CDR3 length: 15 amino acids. The CDR3 loop is CAISGRTSGYNEQFF. The CDR3 bases are TGTGCCATCAGTGGGAGGACTAGCGGATACAATGAGCAGTTCTTC.

V is TRBV11-2 and J is TRBJ1-1; D uncertain. CDR1 and CDR2 (germline): SGHAT, FQNNGV. The CDR3 consists of 15 residues. Trimming pared 6 bases from V and 3 bases from J, leaving 17 bases between. As DNA, the CDR3 is TGTGCCAGCAGGGATTGGAGAGGCTCGGACACTGAAGCTTTCTTT. Protein product: CASRDWRGSDTEAFF.

The chain employs TRBV28 and TRBJ1-3; D call uncertain. CDR1 and CDR2 from the germline V gene are MDHEN and SYDVKM. The CDR3 extends over 15 amino acids. Trimming removed 7 bases from V and 4 bases from J, with 17 bases in between. DNA of the CDR3: TGTGCCAGCACTAAGACCCCCCGCATGGGAAACACCATATATTTT. This translates into CASTKTPRMGNTIYF. Variable domain in full (rest from reference TRBV28 and TRBJ1-3): DVKVTQSSRYLVKRTGEKVFLECVQDMDHENMFWYRQDPGLGLRLIYFSYDVKMKEKGDIPEGYSVSREKKERFSLILESASTNQTSMYLCASTKTPRMGNTIYFGEGSWLTVV.

The chain carries TRBV20-1 and TRBJ1-2; unclear D gene. The V gene lost 0 bases and the J gene lost 8 bases, with 4 bases spanning the gap. From germline, CDR1 is DFQATT and CDR2 SNEGSKA (reference sequence). The CDR3 has 10 residues. The CDR3 region has the DNA TGCAGTGCTAGAGAAGGGGGCTACACCTTC. Its translation: CSAREGGYTF.

J is TRBJ1-2 and V is TRBV28; possibly TRBD1 for D (6 bases). Trimming took 6 bases from V and 3 from J, leaving 11 bases between them. Germline CDR1 MDHEN, CDR2 SYDVKM. This CDR3 has 13 residues. For the CDR3, the DNA is TGTGCCAGCAGCCCGACAGGCCACTATGGCTACACCTTC. It codes for CASSPTGHYGYTF.

This chain uses TRBV28 with TRBJ2-7, with 7 bases fitting TRBD2. CDR3 length: 16 residues. In germline, CDR1 is MDHEN, CDR2 SYDVKM. After removal of 6 bases from V and 5 bases from J, the junction contained 16 bases not matched to a gene. This CDR3 reads CASSVPTSTFWDEQYF. Here the CDR3 DNA reads TGTGCCAGCAGCGTCCCGACTAGCACGTTTTGGGACGAGCAGTACTTC.

The rearrangement links TRBV15 to TRBJ2-7, with 11 bases fitting TRBD2. The junction had 5 bases not matched to a gene; V was cut back by 0 bases and J by 4 bases. Germline V gene data show CDR1 as LNHNV and CDR2 as YYDKDF (reference sequence). The CDR3 length is 16 residues. CDR3 sequence: CATSRDRASGRYEQYF. The DNA for the CDR3 is TGTGCCACCAGCAGAGATCGGGCTAGCGGGAGGTACGAGCAGTACTTC.

This rearrangement joins TRBV5-8 to TRBJ2-3, with D possibly being TRBD2 (6 bases). V was shortened by 2 bases and J by 3 bases, with 16 bases between the two germline ends. Germline V gene data show CDR1 as SGHTS and CDR2 as YDEGEE. This CDR3 contains 16 residues. The CDR3 nucleotides are TGTGCCAGCAGCTTTCGGGCGCGGAGGGTTACAGATACGCAGTATTTT. It yields the protein CASSFRARRVTDTQYF.